Below, 4 T cell receptor beta chains from the same sample are listed, as sequenced in a study of cytomegalovirus exposure and HLA in healthy donors (dated by TCRdb to about 2017). Library method: the immunoSEQ multiplex PCR assay. A mixture of 60 forward primers for TCR Vbeta segments and 13 reverse primers for TCR Jbeta segments was used in the multiplex PCR. Drawn from immuneACCESS, this table holds only the in-frame rearrangements with V and J called that TCRdb kept. Clones are partly lost; checked studies trace under half to an unresolved V gene and leave the rest unexplained. The sample records under 150,000 clones, 65% to 85% of which are singletons. Around 1.9% of the sample lies in the top ten. Sequencing was carried out using PBMCs. The receptors come from a woman aged 40 to 50 in good health and CMV-seronegative.

This clone was seen a handful of times. The genes are TRBV28 and TRBJ2-1; 12 nucleotides match TRBD1. J was trimmed by 8 bases and V by 3 bases; bases with no gene match: 14. This CDR3 has 18 amino acids. The germline V gene encodes CDR1 MDHEN and CDR2 SYDVKM. CDR3 loop: CASSFSGTGGWGGYEQFF. In DNA form, the CDR3 reads TGTGCCAGCAGTTTCTCCGGGACAGGGGGCTGGGGGGGCTATGAGCAGTTCTTC.

V is TRBV19 and J is TRBJ2-5, with 12 bases lining up with TRBD2. CDR1 is LNHDA and CDR2 is SQIVND in the germline V gene (reference sequence). V lost 5 bases, J lost 5 bases, and 9 bases stayed unmatched. The CDR3 length is 16 residues. The CDR3, as DNA: TGTGCCAGTAGTCCCGGACTAGCGGGACGCCGTGAGACCCAGTACTTC. Translated: CASSPGLAGRRETQYF.

The chain couples TRBV7-9 to TRBJ1-4; tentatively, D is TRBD1 (6 bases). This CDR3 spans 15 amino acids. Germline CDR1 is SEHNR and CDR2 is FQNEAQ (reference sequence). With 3 bases removed from V and 5 bases from J, the gap between germline ends came to 13 bases. Here the CDR3 DNA reads TGTGCCAGCAGCTTTTACTCCGACAGGAATGAAAAACTGTTTTTT. Residues: CASSFYSDRNEKLFF.

This rearrangement joins TRBV25-1 to TRBJ2-7, with 8 bases matching TRBD2. Trimming cost V 1 base and J 2 bases; bases outside gene matches: 4. CDR3 length: 15 residues. In germline, CDR1 is MGHDK, CDR2 SYGVNS. The CDR3 region has the DNA TGTGCCAGCAGTGAATTAACTAGCGGCCCCTACGAGCAGTACTTC. Encoded protein: CASSELTSGPYEQYF.